This T cell receptor beta chain was captured in a study of T-cell reconstitution after alpha-beta-depleted transplantation in children. Study-wide points: It was newly produced T cells that mostly accounted for T-cell counts and diversity one year after transplant. As was reported, about two months after transplant, alpha-beta T cells came from several hundred expanded graft clones. Surviving thymic progenitors and recipient T cells were the source of high TCRbeta diversity at day 60 in some patients.

The CDR3 sequence is 19 residues long. The V gene's germline CDR1 is MNHEY and CDR2 SMNVEV (reference sequence). J lost 3 bases, V lost 1 base, and 17 bases had no gene match. There are many counts of this clonotype. As yet, its antigen is unknown. The authors prepared the TCRbeta library with unique molecular identifiers. One entry per CDR3 protein, called by TCRdb with MiXCR from the PCR reads. The table shows 300,000 to 400,000 distinct CDR3 sequences, with around 15% occurring only once. The sequenced sample was PBMCs, mostly from graft donor cells, obtained 360 days after TCRalphabeta/CD19-depleted stem cell transplant. This chain uses TRBV27 with TRBJ1-2, with 7 bases matching TRBD1. This clonotype was obtained from a male patient aged 2-10 years who had a stem cell transplant for acute lymphoblastic leukemia, so the T cells may come from the graft donor. CDR3 nucleotide sequence: TGTGCCAGCAGTTTATTAGTCGGGGACAGTACTATCTCTTACTATGGCTACACCTTC. Its protein is CASSLLVGDSTISYYGYTF.